This T cell receptor beta chain is drawn from a study of T-cell reconstitution after alpha-beta-depleted transplantation in children. In germline, CDR1 is SGDLS, CDR2 YYNGEE. There are 14 residues in the CDR3. The V gene lost 3 bases and the J gene lost 0 bases, with 8 bases spanning the gap. Preparing the TCRbeta library involved the use of unique molecular identifiers. TCRdb processed the PCR reads anew with MiXCR; each CDR3 protein has one entry. The sample has about 610,000 distinct CDR3 sequences; under 12% are singletons. The receptor comes from a human donor who donated a stem cell graft to a child with acute myeloid leukemia. The source was PBMCs from the stem cell graft donor, collected from the stem cell graft. The chain employs TRBV9 and TRBJ2-3; the D gene is possibly TRBD2 (6 bases). CDR3 bases: TGTGCCAGCAGCGGCGGGATAAGCACAGATACGCAGTATTTT. Its translation is CASSGGISTDTQYF.